The T cell receptor (beta chain) described here comes from a study of identical twins. Findings and caveats of the study: Low generation probability was overrepresented in out-of-frame alpha sequences shared by twins. Twins' surplus sharing was weaker for beta out-of-frame sequences.

MiXCR was run by TCRdb on the 5' RACE reads, yielding one entry per CDR3 protein. The sample contains a few hundred thousand distinct CDR3 sequences, roughly 15% of which appear only once. Every sampled donor was Caucasian and healthy. Trimming took 6 bases from V and 6 from J; bases not matched to a gene: 7. The CDR3 consists of 13 residues. This clonotype was detected a few times. The antigen is unknown. These data were likewise used in another study, on yellow fever vaccine responses in identical twins. From that report: Reportedly, the response of twins' T cells to the vaccine seemed partly convergent, partly personalized.

The V and J genes are TRBV12-3 or TRBV12-4 and TRBJ1-1; 7 bases are a match to TRBD1. Sequencing was carried out using CD4+ T cells sorted from blood. The TCR sequence derives from a woman aged 18-29 years in good health. The CDR3 DNA reads TGTGCCAGCAGGAGAGACAGGGTGCCTGAAGCTTTCTTT. As protein: CASRRDRVPEAFF.